This entry concerns a single T cell receptor beta chain. Its antigen is unknown. These data are taken from a study of cytotoxic CD8 clonotypes in ibrutinib-treated CLL. The table came from immunoSEQ multiplex PCR; TCRdb's copy has only in-frame clones and leaves some out. The table has just under 70,000 clones, 68% seen once. Points from the study as a whole: Baseline values of clonality outstripped age-matched healthy donors and followed circulating CD8+ T-cell counts. Clonality increased with ibrutinib response but returned toward baseline at progression. Clonotypes that were public were uncommon, and they contracted or stayed stable on treatment.

Looked up from germline, CDR1 is SGDLS and CDR2 is YYNGEE. Deletions cut 3 bases from V and 7 bases from J, with 14 bases between. There are 13 residues in the CDR3. Frozen PBMC stocks contributed roughly 2 micrograms of genomic DNA to the TCR beta libraries. The sequenced sample was PBMCs, obtained after 12 months of ibrutinib treatment. This chain uses TRBV9 with TRBJ2-7; TRBD1 might be the D (7 bases). The TCR sequence derives from a human donor with chronic lymphocytic leukemia. The CDR3 sequence is CASSGQGAGEQYF. DNA of the CDR3: TGTGCCAGCAGCGGACAGGGTGCGGGGGAGCAGTACTTC.